The 31 T cell receptor beta chains presented below share a single source sample, sequenced in a study of identical twins. MiXCR was run by TCRdb on the 5' RACE reads, yielding one entry per CDR3 protein. The sample yields 690,000 or so distinct CDR3 sequences, over 5% seen once. The sequenced sample was naive T cells sorted from blood. These receptors originate from a man in his late teens or twenties in good health.

Many counts were recorded for this clonotype. This sequence joins TRBV5-1 and TRBJ1-2; 8 bases align to TRBD1. Germline CDR1 reads SGHRS; CDR2 reads YFSETQ. The V and J ends lost 2 bases and 10 bases, in that order; junction bases with no gene match: 4. This CDR3 is 12 amino acids long. The CDR3 protein is CASSFLQGDYTF. In DNA, the CDR3 is TGCGCCAGCAGCTTCCTACAGGGGGACTACACCTTC.

This clonotype was detected many times. This sequence joins TRBV12-3 or TRBV12-4 and TRBJ2-7; TRBD1 agrees at 8 bases. CDR3 size: 13 residues. V gave up 0 bases and J gave up 9 bases; unmatched junction bases: 4. The CDR3 sequence is CASSLAGQGRQYV. CDR3 bases: TGTGCCAGCAGTTTAGCCGGACAGGGAAGGCAGTACGTC.

In its sample, this clonotype was seen many times. V gene TRBV6-1 combines with J gene TRBJ2-1, with D possibly TRBD2 on 6 matching bases. With 8 bases removed from V and 4 bases from J, the gap between germline ends came to 15 bases. The germline CDR1 and CDR2 sequences are MNHNS and SASEGT. CDR3 size: 14 residues. CDR3 amino acids: CASGLRSVYNEQFF. In DNA, the CDR3 is TGTGCCAGCGGACTAAGGAGTGTATACAATGAGCAGTTCTTC.

Only a few counts were recorded for this clonotype. The chain uses TRBV7-6 and TRBJ2-7, with 7 bases matching TRBD1. CDR1 is SGHVS and CDR2 is FNYEAQ in the germline V gene. V shed 5 bases and J 4 bases; nucleotides not matched to a gene: 17. CDR3 length: 17 amino acids. In DNA form, the CDR3 reads TGTGCCAGCAGCCCAATGGGGTTTGAGGGGGCGGCGTACGAGCAGTACTTC. Amino acid sequence: CASSPMGFEGAAYEQYF.

This clonotype was seen a few times. The chain carries TRBV5-1 and TRBJ1-1; 7 bases fit TRBD1. CDR3 length: 14 amino acids. Germline loops: CDR1 SGHRS, CDR2 YFSETQ. V trimming: 4 bases; J trimming: 0 bases; junction bases outside the gene matches: 3. This CDR3 reads CASSTGQVNTEAFF. CDR3 DNA sequence: TGCGCCAGCAGCACTGGACAGGTGAACACTGAAGCTTTCTTT.

This clonotype has more than one count but fewer than ten. The V and J genes are TRBV10-3 and TRBJ2-3, with TRBD2 as a possible D gene (5 bases). Between the trimmed V and J ends, which lost 10 bases and 5 bases, there was a span of 19 bases. The CDR3 is 14 residues long. Germline assignment: CDR1 ENHRY and CDR2 SYGVKD. CDR3 in amino acids: CATERRLGEDTQYF. CDR3 bases: TGTGCCACAGAGCGGCGTCTAGGAGAAGATACGCAGTATTTT.

The chain links TRBV7-2 to TRBJ2-7; D is ambiguous. The CDR3 is made up of 15 amino acids. Germline CDR1 SGHTA, CDR2 FQGNSA. V dropped 1 base and J dropped 0 bases, with 10 bases sitting between them. This CDR3 reads CASSLETATSYEQYF. The CDR3 nucleotides are TGTGCCAGCAGCTTAGAGACCGCAACCTCCTACGAGCAGTACTTC.

The chain is built from TRBV7-9 and TRBJ1-1; D remains ambiguous. The CDR3 contains 16 residues. Between the trimmed V and J ends, which lost 5 bases and 0 bases, there was a span of 16 bases. Germline V lookup: CDR1 SEHNR, CDR2 FQNEAQ (reference sequence). As DNA, the CDR3 is TGTGCCAGCAGCCCCCCGGTCCGGGGAATGAACACTGAAGCTTTCTTT. Its protein is CASSPPVRGMNTEAFF.

This clonotype has ten or more counts. The J gene is TRBJ1-1, the V gene TRBV29-1; no definite D call. The CDR3 consists of 13 residues. Germline V gives CDR1 SQVTM, CDR2 ANQGSEA. Trimming cost V 3 bases and J 8 bases, with 16 bases left between them. CDR3 in amino acids: CSVEGKLVGEAFF. The CDR3 nucleotides read TGCAGCGTTGAGGGGAAGCTAGTTGGGGAAGCTTTCTTT.

This clonotype has at least ten counts. The gene calls are TRBV7-9 and TRBJ2-1; D may match TRBD1 or TRBD2 (5 bases each). Germline CDR1 and CDR2: SEHNR and FQNEAQ (reference sequence). V was cut by 4 bases and J by 15 bases, with 16 bases left in between. The CDR3 is 12 residues long. As DNA, the CDR3 is TGTGCCAGCAGCTCTCGGGACCGCCCCTGGTTCTTC. Translated, it gives CASSSRDRPWFF.

This clonotype was picked up many times. The genes are TRBV12-3 or TRBV12-4 and TRBJ1-1; D uncertain. CDR3 length equals 13 residues. The ends were cut back, 3 bases at V and 6 bases at J, with 11 bases in the middle. The CDR3 region has the DNA TGTGCCAGCAGTTTCTTGGAGGATCCTGAAGCTTTCTTT. This encodes CASSFLEDPEAFF.

The DNA for the CDR3 is TGCAGCGTTGAAGATCGCAAGACCCGAGGCAGGGGGATAGGGAGAGAGACCCAGTACTTC. Its translation: CSVEDRKTRGRGIGRETQYF. The chain links TRBV29-1 to TRBJ2-5, with TRBD1 identical over 7 bases. V dropped 0 bases and J dropped 4; count of bases not matched to a gene: 23. Germline values: CDR1 SQVTM, CDR2 ANQGSEA. The CDR3 contains 20 residues.

The chain is built from TRBV6-1 and TRBJ2-7, with a weak D call TRBD2 (6 bases). The germline CDR1 and CDR2 sequences are MNHNS and SASEGT. The CDR3 loop spans 16 amino acids. Trimming took 7 bases from V and 3 from J, leaving 22 bases between them. CDR3 coding DNA: TGTGCCAGCAAGGATGTTGGCGGGATGGGGATCTACGAGCAGTACTTC. Its translation: CASKDVGGMGIYEQYF.

At least ten counts were recorded for this clonotype. The CDR3 DNA sequence: TGTGCCAGCAGTTCCTATGGAAACACCATATATTTT. It yields the protein CASSSYGNTIYF. This sequence joins TRBV12-3 or TRBV12-4 and TRBJ1-3, with no clear D. This CDR3 spans 12 amino acids. Trimming removed 4 bases at V and 3 bases at J, with 4 bases between.

This clonotype was counted at least ten times. This rearrangement joins TRBV15 to TRBJ1-1, with a possible D match to TRBD1 (5 bases). V gave up 7 bases and J gave up 4 bases, with 13 bases separating them. CDR3 length equals 13 residues. The germline V gene encodes CDR1 LNHNV and CDR2 YYDKDF (reference sequence). Here the CDR3 reads CATTPIGATEAFF. DNA for the CDR3: TGTGCCACCACCCCCATCGGGGCCACTGAAGCTTTCTTT.

The V call is TRBV21-1, the J call TRBJ2-7; the D segment call TRBD1 is taken from the table without a DNA check. TRBV21-1 counts as a pseudogene. The CDR3 extends over 16 amino acids. CDR3: CASSAREGARFYEQYF. In DNA form, the CDR3 reads TGTGCCAGCAGCGCCAGGGAGGGGGCAAGATTCTACGAGCAGTACTTC.

The chain combines TRBV29-1 with TRBJ2-1; 8 bases map to TRBD2. From germline, CDR1 is SQVTM and CDR2 ANQGSEA. V shed 6 bases and J 3 bases; nucleotides not matched to a gene: 10. The CDR3 is 15 amino acids. CDR3 coding DNA: TGCAGCGTGTCAGGCCGACTAGCGATCTACAATGAGCAGTTCTTC. Amino acid sequence: CSVSGRLAIYNEQFF.

This clonotype occurred a few times. V is TRBV24-1 and J is TRBJ2-3, with D perhaps matching TRBD1 (5 bases). V was clipped by 9 bases and J by 3 bases, with 15 bases between them. Germline loops: CDR1 KGHDR, CDR2 SFDVKD. This CDR3 is 14 amino acids long. CDR3 DNA: TGTGCCACCCAGAGACAGAATAGAACAGATACGCAGTATTTT. Translation: CATQRQNRTDTQYF.

The chain carries TRBV28 and TRBJ2-1; D uncertain. Germline V gene lookup returns CDR1 MDHEN and CDR2 SYDVKM. Trimming pared 3 bases from V and 6 bases from J, leaving 9 bases between. This CDR3 is 13 amino acids long. The CDR3 DNA follows: TGTGCCAGCAGTTTTTCCCCTCTCAATGAGCAGTTCTTC. Translated, it gives CASSFSPLNEQFF.

The gene calls are TRBV19 and TRBJ2-1; TRBD2 aligns across 8 bases. From germline, CDR1 is LNHDA and CDR2 SQIVND (reference sequence). V trimming: 5 bases; J trimming: 3 bases; junction bases outside the gene matches: 9. This CDR3 spans 16 amino acids. In nucleotides, the CDR3 is TGTGCCAGTAGTCTCCCGGGAGGGCCGGGCTACAATGAGCAGTTCTTC. This codes for CASSLPGGPGYNEQFF. The full variable domain, with the rest looked up from reference TRBV19 and TRBJ2-1, is DGGITQSPKYLFRKEGQNVTLSCEQNLNHDAMYWYRQDPGQGLRLIYYSQIVNDFQKGDIAEGYSVSREKKESFPLTVTSAQKNPTAFYLCASSLPGGPGYNEQFFGPGTRLTVL.

This clonotype was detected ten times or more. The CDR3 DNA follows: TGCAGCGTTGAACGTCAGGGGGCAAATGGAGCTTTCTTT. It is translated as CSVERQGANGAFF. This chain uses TRBV29-1 with TRBJ1-1; 8 positions match TRBD1. Unmatched junction bases numbered 9, after V lost 2 bases and J lost 10 bases. Germline CDR1 reads SQVTM; CDR2 reads ANQGSEA. CDR3 size: 13 residues.

This clonotype was counted ten times or more. The chain is built from TRBV6-2 or TRBV6-3 and TRBJ2-1; D is unclear. Per germline, CDR1 MNHEY and CDR2 SVGEGT. This CDR3 spans 13 amino acids. With 8 bases removed from V and 7 bases from J, the gap between germline ends came to 15 bases. The DNA for the CDR3 is TGTGCCAGCTGCCCCACCCGTGGAAATGAGCAGTTCTTC. Residues: CASCPTRGNEQFF.

The table lists this clonotype with many counts. This chain connects TRBV28 to TRBJ1-5, with a possible D match to TRBD1 (5 bases). V gave up 2 bases and J gave up 0 bases, with 11 bases separating them. The CDR3 consists of 16 residues. Germline CDR1 is MDHEN and CDR2 is SYDVKM. The CDR3 protein is CASSLQTVYSNQPQHF. The DNA for the CDR3 is TGTGCCAGCAGTTTACAGACAGTGTATAGCAATCAGCCCCAGCATTTT.

This clonotype showed up many times. The chain links TRBV5-1 to TRBJ2-7; 7 nucleotides line up with TRBD1. Germline values: CDR1 SGHRS, CDR2 YFSETQ. The CDR3 length is 15 residues. Trimming took 4 bases from V and 1 from J; bases not matched to a gene: 8. As DNA, the CDR3 is TGCGCCAGCAGCACCGCGACAGGGTCTTCCTACGAGCAGTACTTC. This sequence encodes CASSTATGSSYEQYF. Full variable domain (outside the CDR3, taken from reference TRBV5-1 and TRBJ2-7): KAGVTQTPRYLIKTRGQQVTLSCSPISGHRSVSWYQQTPGQGLQFLFEYFSETQRNKGNFPGRFSGRQFSNSRSEMNVSTLELGDSALYLCASSTATGSSYEQYFGPGTRLTVT.

The table lists this clonotype with many counts. This chain connects TRBV27 to TRBJ2-3; D is perhaps TRBD2 (6 bases). CDR3 length: 13 amino acids. Germline V gene lookup returns CDR1 MNHEY and CDR2 SMNVEV (reference sequence). V was pared by 6 bases and J by 7 bases, with 14 bases between. CDR3 sequence (DNA): TGTGCCAGCAGCCCTTGGAGCGGGTATACGCAGTATTTT. Residues: CASSPWSGYTQYF.

This clonotype showed up just a few times. The V call is TRBV7-8, the J call TRBJ2-7, with TRBD1 as a possible D gene (6 bases). CDR3 length: 11 residues. V was clipped by 6 bases and J by 11 bases, with 14 bases between them. Germline-derived CDR1 and CDR2 are SGHVS and FQNEAQ. The CDR3 is CASRLGQLEYF. CDR3 DNA sequence: TGTGCCAGCAGACTAGGACAGCTGGAGTACTTC.

This clonotype came up many times. J is TRBJ1-5 and V is TRBV10-3; unclear D gene. The CDR3 is made up of 16 amino acids. V dropped 0 bases and J dropped 0 bases, with 9 bases sitting between them. The germline CDR1 and CDR2 sequences are ENHRY and SYGVKD. For the CDR3, the DNA is TGTGCCATCAGTGAGTCAGACTTCTATAGCAATCAGCCCCAGCATTTT. This sequence encodes CAISESDFYSNQPQHF.

This clonotype was observed a handful of times. The chain combines TRBV6-2 or TRBV6-3 with TRBJ2-1, with 11 bases that match TRBD2. Trimming took 4 bases from V and 9 from J; bases not matched to a gene: 11. This CDR3 spans 16 amino acids. Germline loops: CDR1 MNHEY, CDR2 SVGEGT. The chain's CDR3 is CASSWIAGGPGLEQFF. Here the CDR3 DNA reads TGTGCCAGCAGTTGGATAGCGGGAGGGCCTGGACTTGAGCAGTTCTTC.

This clonotype came up many times. The rearrangement uses TRBV7-2 and TRBJ2-1; D is perhaps TRBD1 (5 bases). There are 12 residues in the CDR3. In germline, CDR1 is SGHTA, CDR2 FQGNSA. The germline V and J ends were trimmed by 5 bases and 8 bases, with 10 bases remaining between them. The CDR3 region is CASSLRRDEQFF. The CDR3 DNA follows: TGTGCCAGCAGCCTACGCAGGGATGAGCAGTTCTTC. Drawing the rest from reference TRBV7-2 and TRBJ2-1, the complete variable domain is GAGVSQSPSNKVTEKGKDVELRCDPISGHTALYWYRQSLGQGLEFLIYFQGNSAPDKSGLPSDRFSAERTGGSVSTLTIQRTQQEDSAVYLCASSLRRDEQFFGPGTRLTVL.

The chain couples TRBV27 to TRBJ1-4; unclear D gene. Trimming removed 4 bases at V and 6 bases at J, with 12 bases between. Germline V gene sequence: CDR1 MNHEY, CDR2 SMNVEV (reference sequence). CDR3 size: 14 residues. The CDR3 loop reads CASSSYVGDEKLFF. The CDR3 bases are TGTGCCAGCAGTTCCTACGTTGGGGATGAAAAACTGTTTTTT.

V usage is TRBV5-4 and J usage is TRBJ1-2, with D tentatively TRBD1 (5 bases). The CDR3 is made up of 15 amino acids. Germline lookup yields CDR1 SGHNT and CDR2 YYREEE (reference sequence). The V end lost 2 bases, the J end lost 2 bases, and 13 bases lay between the germline ends. CDR3 loop: CASSFRQGGNYGYTF. In DNA, the CDR3 is TGTGCCAGCAGCTTTCGTCAGGGAGGAAACTATGGCTACACCTTC.